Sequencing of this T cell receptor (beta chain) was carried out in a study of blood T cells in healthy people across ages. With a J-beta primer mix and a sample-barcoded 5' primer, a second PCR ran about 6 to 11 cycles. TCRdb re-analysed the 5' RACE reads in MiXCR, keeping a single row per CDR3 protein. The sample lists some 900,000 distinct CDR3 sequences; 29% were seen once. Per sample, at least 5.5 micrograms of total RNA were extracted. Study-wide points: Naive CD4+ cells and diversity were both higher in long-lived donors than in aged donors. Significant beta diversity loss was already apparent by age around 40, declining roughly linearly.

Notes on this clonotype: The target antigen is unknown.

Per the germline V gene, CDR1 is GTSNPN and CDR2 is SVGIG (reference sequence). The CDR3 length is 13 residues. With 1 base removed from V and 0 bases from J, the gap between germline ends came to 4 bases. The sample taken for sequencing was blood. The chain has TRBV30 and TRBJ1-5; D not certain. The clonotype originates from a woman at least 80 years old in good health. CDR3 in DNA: TGTGCCTGGAGTGCCAATAGCAATCAGCCCCAGCATTTT. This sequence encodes CAWSANSNQPQHF. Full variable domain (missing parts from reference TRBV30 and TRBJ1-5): SQTIHQWPATLVQPVGSPLSLECTVEGTSNPNLYWYRQAAGRGLQLLFYSVGIGQISSEVPQNLSASRPQDRQFILSSKKLLLSDSGFYLCAWSANSNQPQHFGDGTRLSIL.